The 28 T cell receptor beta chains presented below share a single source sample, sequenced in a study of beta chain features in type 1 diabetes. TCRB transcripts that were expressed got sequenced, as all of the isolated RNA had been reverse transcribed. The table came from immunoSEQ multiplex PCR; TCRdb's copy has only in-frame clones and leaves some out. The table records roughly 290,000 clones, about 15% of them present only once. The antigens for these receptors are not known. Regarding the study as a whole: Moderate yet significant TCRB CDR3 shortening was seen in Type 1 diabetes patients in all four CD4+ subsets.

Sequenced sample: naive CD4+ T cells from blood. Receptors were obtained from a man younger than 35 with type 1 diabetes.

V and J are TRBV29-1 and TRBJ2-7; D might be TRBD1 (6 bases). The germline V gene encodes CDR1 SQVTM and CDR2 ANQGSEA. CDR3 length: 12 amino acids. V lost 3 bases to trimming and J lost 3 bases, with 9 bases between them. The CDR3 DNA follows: TGCAGCGTTGACACAGGGAACTACGAGCAGTACTTC. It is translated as CSVDTGNYEQYF.

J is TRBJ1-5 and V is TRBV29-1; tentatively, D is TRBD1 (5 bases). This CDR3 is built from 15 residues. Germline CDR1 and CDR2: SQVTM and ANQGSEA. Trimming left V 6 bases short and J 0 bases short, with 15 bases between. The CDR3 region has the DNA TGCAGCGTGGGTTGGGGGGATAATAGCAATCAGCCCCAGCATTTT. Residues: CSVGWGDNSNQPQHF.

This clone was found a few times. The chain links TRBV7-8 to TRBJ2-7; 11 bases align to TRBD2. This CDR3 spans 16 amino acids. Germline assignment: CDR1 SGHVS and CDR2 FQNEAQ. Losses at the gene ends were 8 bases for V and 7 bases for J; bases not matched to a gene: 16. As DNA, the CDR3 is TGTGCCAGCCGAGGATTCCGCACTAGCGGGAGTCGGGAGCAGTACTTC. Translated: CASRGFRTSGSREQYF.

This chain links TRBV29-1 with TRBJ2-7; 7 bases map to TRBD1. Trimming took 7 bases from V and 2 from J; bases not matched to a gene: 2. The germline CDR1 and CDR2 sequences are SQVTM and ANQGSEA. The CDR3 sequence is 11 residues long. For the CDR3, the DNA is TGCAGCGCAGGGGGTACCTACGAGCAGTACTTC. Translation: CSAGGTYEQYF.

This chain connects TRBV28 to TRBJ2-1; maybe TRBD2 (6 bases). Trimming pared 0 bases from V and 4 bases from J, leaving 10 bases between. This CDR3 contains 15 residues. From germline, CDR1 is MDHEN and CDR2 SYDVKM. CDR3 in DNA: TGTGCCAGCAGTTTATGGGGGACTTTTTACAATGAGCAGTTCTTC. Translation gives CASSLWGTFYNEQFF.

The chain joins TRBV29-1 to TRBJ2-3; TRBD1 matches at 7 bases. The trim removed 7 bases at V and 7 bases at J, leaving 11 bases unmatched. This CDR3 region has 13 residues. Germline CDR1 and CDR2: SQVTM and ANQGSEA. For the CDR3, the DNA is TGCAGCGCATCGACAGGGAGCCCCAATACGCAGTATTTT. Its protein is CSASTGSPNTQYF.

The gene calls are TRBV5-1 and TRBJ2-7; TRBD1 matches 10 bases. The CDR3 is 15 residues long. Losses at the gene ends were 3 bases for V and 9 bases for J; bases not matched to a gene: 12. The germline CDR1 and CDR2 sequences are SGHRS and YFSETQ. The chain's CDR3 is CASSSDGTGDSAQYF. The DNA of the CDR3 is TGCGCCAGCAGCTCAGACGGGACAGGGGATAGCGCGCAGTACTTC.

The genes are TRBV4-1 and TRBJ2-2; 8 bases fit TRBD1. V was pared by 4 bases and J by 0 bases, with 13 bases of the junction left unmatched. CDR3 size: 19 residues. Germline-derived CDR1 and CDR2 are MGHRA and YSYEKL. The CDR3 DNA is TGCGCCAGCAGCCGACCCCGGACAGGGCCTCCGACGAACACCGGGGAGCTGTTTTTT. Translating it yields CASSRPRTGPPTNTGELFF.

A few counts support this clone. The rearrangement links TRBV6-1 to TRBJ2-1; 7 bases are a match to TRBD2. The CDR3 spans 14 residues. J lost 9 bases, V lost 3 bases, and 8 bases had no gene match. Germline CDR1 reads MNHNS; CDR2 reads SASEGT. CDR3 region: CASSESIAGGEQFF. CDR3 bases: TGTGCCAGCAGTGAGTCGATAGCGGGTGGTGAGCAGTTCTTC.

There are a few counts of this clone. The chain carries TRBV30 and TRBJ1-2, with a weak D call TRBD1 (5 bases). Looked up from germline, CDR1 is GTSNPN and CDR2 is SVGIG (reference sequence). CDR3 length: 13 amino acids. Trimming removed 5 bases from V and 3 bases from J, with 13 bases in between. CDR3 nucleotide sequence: TGTGCCTGGGGGACCCGGGAGCACTATGGCTACACCTTC. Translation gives CAWGTREHYGYTF.

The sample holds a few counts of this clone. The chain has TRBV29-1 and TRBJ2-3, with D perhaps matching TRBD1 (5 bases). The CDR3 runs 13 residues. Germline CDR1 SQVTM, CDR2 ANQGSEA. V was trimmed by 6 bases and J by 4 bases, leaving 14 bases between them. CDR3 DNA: TGCAGCGTGCGACCCAGGGTCGCAGATACGCAGTATTTT. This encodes CSVRPRVADTQYF.

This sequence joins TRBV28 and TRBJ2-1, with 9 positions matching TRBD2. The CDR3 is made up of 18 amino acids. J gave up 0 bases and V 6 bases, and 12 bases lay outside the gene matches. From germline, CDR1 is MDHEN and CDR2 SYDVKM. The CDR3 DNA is TGTGCCAGCAGACCCGGGTGGCTAGCGGGGAGCTCCTACAATGAGCAGTTCTTC. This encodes CASRPGWLAGSSYNEQFF.

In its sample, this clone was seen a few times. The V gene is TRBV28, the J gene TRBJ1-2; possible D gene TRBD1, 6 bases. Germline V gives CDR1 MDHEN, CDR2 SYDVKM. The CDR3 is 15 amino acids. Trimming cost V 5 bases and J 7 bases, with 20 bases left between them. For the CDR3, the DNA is TGTGCCAGCAGTCAGCCCCCGGGAAGAGGGGGTGGCTACACCTTC. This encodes CASSQPPGRGGGYTF.

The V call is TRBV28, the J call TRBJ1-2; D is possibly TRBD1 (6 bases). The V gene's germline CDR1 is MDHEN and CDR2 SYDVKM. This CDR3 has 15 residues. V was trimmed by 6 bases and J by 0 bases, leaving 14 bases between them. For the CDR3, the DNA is TGTGCCAGCAGCCAAGGCGGACAGACTAACTATGGCTACACCTTC. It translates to CASSQGGQTNYGYTF.

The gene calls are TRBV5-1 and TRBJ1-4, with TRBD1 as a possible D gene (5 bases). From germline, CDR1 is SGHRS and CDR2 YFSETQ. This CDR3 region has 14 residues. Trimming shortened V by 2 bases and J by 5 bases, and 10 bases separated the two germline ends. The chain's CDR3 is CASSLGDLNEKLFF. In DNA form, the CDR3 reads TGCGCCAGCAGCTTAGGGGACTTAAATGAAAAACTGTTTTTT.

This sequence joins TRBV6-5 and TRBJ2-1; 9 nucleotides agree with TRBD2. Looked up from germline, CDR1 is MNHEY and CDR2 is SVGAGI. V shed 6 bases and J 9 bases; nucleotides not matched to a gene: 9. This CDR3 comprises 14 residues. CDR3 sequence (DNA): TGTGCCAGCAGGGAGGGCGGGGGGGGTAGTGAGCAGTTCTTC. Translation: CASREGGGGSEQFF.

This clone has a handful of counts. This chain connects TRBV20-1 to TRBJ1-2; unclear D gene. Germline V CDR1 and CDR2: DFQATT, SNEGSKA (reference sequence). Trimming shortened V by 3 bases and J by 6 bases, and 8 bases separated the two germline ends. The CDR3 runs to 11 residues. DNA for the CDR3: TGCAGTGCTAGTTCGGGGAATGGCTACACCTTC. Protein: CSASSGNGYTF.

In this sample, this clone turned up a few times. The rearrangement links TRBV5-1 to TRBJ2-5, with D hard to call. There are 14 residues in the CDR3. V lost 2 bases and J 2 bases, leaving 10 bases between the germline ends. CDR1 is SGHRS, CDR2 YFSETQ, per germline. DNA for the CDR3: TGCGCCAGCAGCTTTGGTCAGGCACAAGAGACCCAGTACTTC. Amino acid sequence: CASSFGQAQETQYF. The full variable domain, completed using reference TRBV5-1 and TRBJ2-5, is KAGVTQTPRYLIKTRGQQVTLSCSPISGHRSVSWYQQTPGQGLQFLFEYFSETQRNKGNFPGRFSGRQFSNSRSEMNVSTLELGDSALYLCASSFGQAQETQYFGPGTRLLVL.

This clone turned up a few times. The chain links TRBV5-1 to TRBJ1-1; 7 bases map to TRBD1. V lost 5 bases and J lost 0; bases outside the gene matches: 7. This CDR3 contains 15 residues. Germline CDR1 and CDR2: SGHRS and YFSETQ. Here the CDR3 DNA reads TGCGCCAGCAGTATTAGACAGGGACTGAACACTGAAGCTTTCTTT. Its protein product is CASSIRQGLNTEAFF.

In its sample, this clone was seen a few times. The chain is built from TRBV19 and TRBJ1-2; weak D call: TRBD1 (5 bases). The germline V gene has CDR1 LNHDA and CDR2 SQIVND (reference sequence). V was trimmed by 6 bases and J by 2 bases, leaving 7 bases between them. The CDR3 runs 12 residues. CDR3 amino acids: CASRPGNYGYTF. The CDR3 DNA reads TGTGCCAGTAGACCAGGGAACTATGGCTACACCTTC.

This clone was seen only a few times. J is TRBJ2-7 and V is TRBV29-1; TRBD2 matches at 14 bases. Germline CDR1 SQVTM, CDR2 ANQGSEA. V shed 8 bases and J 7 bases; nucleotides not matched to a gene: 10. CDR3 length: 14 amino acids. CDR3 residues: CSTLTSGRANEQYF. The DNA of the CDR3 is TGCAGCACATTGACTAGCGGGAGGGCTAATGAGCAGTACTTC.

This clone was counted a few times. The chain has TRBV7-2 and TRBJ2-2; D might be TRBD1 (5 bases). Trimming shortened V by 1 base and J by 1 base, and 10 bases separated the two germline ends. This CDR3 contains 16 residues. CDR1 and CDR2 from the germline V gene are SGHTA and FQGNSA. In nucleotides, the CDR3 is TGTGCCAGCAGCTTAGTTGTCAGGGAGAACACCGGGGAGCTGTTTTTT. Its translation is CASSLVVRENTGELFF.

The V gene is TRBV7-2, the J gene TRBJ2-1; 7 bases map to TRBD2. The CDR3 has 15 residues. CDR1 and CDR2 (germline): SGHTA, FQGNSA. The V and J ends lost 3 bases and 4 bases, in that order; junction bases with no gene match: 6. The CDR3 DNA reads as TGTGCCAGCAGCTTCTCTAGCGGAGCTTACAATGAGCAGTTCTTC. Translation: CASSFSSGAYNEQFF.

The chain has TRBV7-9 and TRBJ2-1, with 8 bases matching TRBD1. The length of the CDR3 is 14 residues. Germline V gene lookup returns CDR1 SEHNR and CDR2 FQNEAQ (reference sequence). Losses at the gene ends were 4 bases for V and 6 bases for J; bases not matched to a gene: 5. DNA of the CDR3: TGTGCCAGCAGCTATGGACAGGGCCCCAATGAGCAGTTCTTC. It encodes CASSYGQGPNEQFF.

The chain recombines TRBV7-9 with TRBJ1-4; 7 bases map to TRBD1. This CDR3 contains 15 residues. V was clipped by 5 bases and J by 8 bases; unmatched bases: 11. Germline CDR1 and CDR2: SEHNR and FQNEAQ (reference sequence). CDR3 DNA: TGTGCCAGCAGCCCCGCCGGGACAGCGGCCGAAAAACTGTTTTTT. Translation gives CASSPAGTAAEKLFF.

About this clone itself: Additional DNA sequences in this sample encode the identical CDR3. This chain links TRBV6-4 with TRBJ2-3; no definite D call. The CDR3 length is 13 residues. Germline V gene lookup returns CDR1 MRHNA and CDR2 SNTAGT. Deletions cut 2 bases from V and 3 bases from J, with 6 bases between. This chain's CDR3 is CASSDRGTDTQYF. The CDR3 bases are TGTGCCAGCAGTGACCGCGGTACAGATACGCAGTATTTT.

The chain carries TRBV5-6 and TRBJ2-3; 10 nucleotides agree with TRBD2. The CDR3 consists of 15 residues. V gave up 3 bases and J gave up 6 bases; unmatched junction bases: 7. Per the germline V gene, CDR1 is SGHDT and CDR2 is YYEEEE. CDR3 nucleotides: TGTGCCAGCAGCTCCGAGCGGGGGGGCTTGGATACGCAGTATTTT. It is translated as CASSSERGGLDTQYF.

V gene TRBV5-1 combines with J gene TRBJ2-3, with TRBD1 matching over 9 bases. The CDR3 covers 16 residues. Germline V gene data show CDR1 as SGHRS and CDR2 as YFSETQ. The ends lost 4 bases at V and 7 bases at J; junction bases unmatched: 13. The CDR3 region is CASSVKGQGLGNTQYF. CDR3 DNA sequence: TGCGCCAGCAGCGTAAAGGGACAGGGTCTCGGAAATACGCAGTATTTT.